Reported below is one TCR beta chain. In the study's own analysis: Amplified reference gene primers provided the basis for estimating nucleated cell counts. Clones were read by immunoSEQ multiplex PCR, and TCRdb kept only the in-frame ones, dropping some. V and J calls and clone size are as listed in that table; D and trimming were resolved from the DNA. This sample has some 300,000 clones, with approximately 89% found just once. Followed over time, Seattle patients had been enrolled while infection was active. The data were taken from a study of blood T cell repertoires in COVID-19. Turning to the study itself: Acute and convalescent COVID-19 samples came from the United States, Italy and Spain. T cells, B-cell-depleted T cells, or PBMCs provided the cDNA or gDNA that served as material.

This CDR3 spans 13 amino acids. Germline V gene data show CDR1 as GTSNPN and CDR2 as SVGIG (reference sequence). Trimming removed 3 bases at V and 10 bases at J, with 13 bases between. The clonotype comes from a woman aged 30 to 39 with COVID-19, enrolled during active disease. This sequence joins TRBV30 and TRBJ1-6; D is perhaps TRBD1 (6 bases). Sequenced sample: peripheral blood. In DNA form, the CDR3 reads TGTGCCTGGAGCAATACAGGGTCCTCACCCCTCCACTTT. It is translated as CAWSNTGSSPLHF.